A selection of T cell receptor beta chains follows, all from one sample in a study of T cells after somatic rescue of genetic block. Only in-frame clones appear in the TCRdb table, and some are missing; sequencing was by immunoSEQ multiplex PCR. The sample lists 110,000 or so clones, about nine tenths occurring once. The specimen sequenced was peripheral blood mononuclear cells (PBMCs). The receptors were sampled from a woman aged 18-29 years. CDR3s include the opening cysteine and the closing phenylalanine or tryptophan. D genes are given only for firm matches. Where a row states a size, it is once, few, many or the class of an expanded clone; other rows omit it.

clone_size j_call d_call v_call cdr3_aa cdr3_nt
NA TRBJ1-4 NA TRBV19 CASTVRSTNEKLFF TGTGCCAGCACCGTGAGGTCAACTAATGAAAAACTGTTTTTT
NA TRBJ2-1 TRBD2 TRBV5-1 CASSSGTSGDNEQFF TGCGCCAGCAGCTCTGGGACTAGCGGGGACAATGAGCAGTTCTTC
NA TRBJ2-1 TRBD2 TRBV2 CASSLAGGPDYEQFF TGTGCCAGCTCATTAGCGGGGGGGCCCGATTACGAGCAGTTCTTC
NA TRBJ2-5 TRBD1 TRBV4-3 CASSQGQGEETQYF TGCGCCAGCAGCCAAGGACAGGGGGAGGAGACCCAGTACTTC
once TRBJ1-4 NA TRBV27 CASSSNRDNEKLFF TGTGCCAGCAGTTCGAACCGGGACAATGAAAAACTGTTTTTT
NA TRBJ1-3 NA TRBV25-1 CASSEERTGNTIYF TGTGCCAGCAGTGAAGAACGGACTGGAAACACCATATATTTT
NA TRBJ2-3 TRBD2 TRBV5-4 CASSPGLAGGDTQYF TGTGCCAGCAGCCCAGGACTAGCGGGGGGAGATACGCAGTATTTT
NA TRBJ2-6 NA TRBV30 CACPHPSGANVLTF TGTGCCTGTCCTCATCCCTCTGGGGCCAACGTCCTGACTTTC
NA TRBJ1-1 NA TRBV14 CASSRKVNTEAFF TGTGCCAGCAGCCGCAAAGTGAACACTGAAGCTTTCTTT
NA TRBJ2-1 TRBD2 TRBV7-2 CASSFVAGGPRNEQFF TGTGCCAGCAGCTTCGTAGCGGGGGGGCCGCGAAATGAGCAGTTCTTC
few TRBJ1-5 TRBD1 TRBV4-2 CASSPTDRGEQPQHF TGTGCCAGCAGCCCCACGGACAGGGGGGAGCAGCCCCAGCATTTT
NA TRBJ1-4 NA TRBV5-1 CASSAGIYTTNEKLFF TGCGCCAGCAGCGCAGGGATTTATACAACTAATGAAAAACTGTTTTTT
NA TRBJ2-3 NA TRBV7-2 CASSLLGSSTDTQYF TGTGCCAGCAGCCTACTAGGTTCTAGCACAGATACGCAGTATTTT
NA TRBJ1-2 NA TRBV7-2 CASSARTEIGGYTF TGTGCCAGCAGCGCCCGGACGGAGATAGGTGGCTACACCTTC
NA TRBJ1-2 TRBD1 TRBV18 CASSPFGQGANYGYTF TGTGCCAGCTCACCATTCGGGCAGGGGGCTAACTATGGCTACACCTTC
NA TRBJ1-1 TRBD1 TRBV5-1 CASSLGTGNTEAFF TGCGCCAGCAGTCTCGGGACAGGGAACACTGAAGCTTTCTTT
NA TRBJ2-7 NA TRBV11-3 CASSLGGGAAYEQYF TGTGCCAGCAGCTTAGGAGGGGGGGCTGCCTACGAGCAGTACTTC
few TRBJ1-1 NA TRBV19 CASSIGKANTEAFF TGTGCCAGTAGTATAGGGAAAGCAAACACTGAAGCTTTCTTT
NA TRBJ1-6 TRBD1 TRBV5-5 CASSSKLNRGRVGSPLHF TGTGCCAGCAGCTCAAAGCTTAACAGGGGGCGGGTTGGTTCACCCCTCCACTTT
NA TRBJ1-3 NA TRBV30 CAWSPLWTLSGNTIYF TGTGCCTGGAGTCCTCTATGGACTCTCTCTGGAAACACCATATATTTT
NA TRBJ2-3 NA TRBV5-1 CASSRTDWTDTQYF TGCGCCAGCAGTAGGACAGATTGGACAGATACGCAGTATTTT
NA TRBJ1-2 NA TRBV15 CATSRDYGGNYGYTF TGTGCCACCAGCAGAGATTACGGGGGCAACTATGGCTACACCTTC
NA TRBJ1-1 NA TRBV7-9 CASSGGEAFF TGTGCCAGCAGCGGGGGTGAAGCTTTCTTT
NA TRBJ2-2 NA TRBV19 CASSIVGIGELFF TGTGCCAGTAGTATTGTGGGGATCGGGGAGCTGTTTTTT
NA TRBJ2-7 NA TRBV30 CAWTGASYEQYF TGTGCCTGGACAGGGGCGTCATACGAGCAGTACTTC